This entry is about one TCR beta chain. Its antigen is unknown. With 7 bases clipped from V and 2 bases from J, the junction kept 8 bases outside the gene matches. This CDR3 contains 14 residues. Per the germline V gene, CDR1 is MDHEN and CDR2 is SYDVKM. The sample belongs to a study of T cell responses to AZD1222 COVID-19 vaccine. Study observations and caveats: Vaccination with two AZD1222 doses was followed by a rise in Spike-specific TCR breadth and depth.

Using immunoSEQ multiplex PCR, the repertoire was profiled, and TCRdb retains in-frame clones only, with some absent. The sample shows fewer than 110,000 clones, about 90% of them seen only once. This chain connects TRBV28 to TRBJ2-7, with TRBD1 matching 7 bases. This receptor was taken from an adult who received the AZD1222 COVID-19 vaccine. The material was peripheral blood, obtained 28 days after the second AZD1222 dose. CDR3 nucleotides: TGTGCCAGCAAATCCGGGACAGCCGCCTACGAGCAGTACTTC. Its translation: CASKSGTAAYEQYF.